This T cell receptor beta chain was sequenced during a study of T cell responses to AZD1222 COVID-19 vaccine. Study-wide results and limits: A mostly white British donor set with more females was recruited, and clonal diversity was possibly underestimated. Close to half of all spike-specific TCRs reportedly target regions of the variants that are unmutated.

Assay: immunoSEQ multiplex PCR; the TCRdb copy retains only in-frame clones and omits some. The sample carries 200,000 or so clones, roughly 92% recorded once. Of note for this clone: Its antigen remains unknown.

Pooled together were second doses at about 4 or about 12 weeks. With 1 base removed from V and 0 bases from J, the gap between germline ends came to 12 bases. CDR3 size: 17 residues. Germline V CDR1 and CDR2: LGHNA, YNFKEQ. This receptor was taken from an adult who received the AZD1222 COVID-19 vaccine. Source: peripheral blood, taken 28 days after the second AZD1222 dose. The rearrangement uses TRBV4-2 and TRBJ2-2; possible D gene TRBD2, 5 bases. CDR3 sequence: CASSQGTGNANTGELFF. CDR3 coding DNA: TGTGCCAGCAGCCAAGGAACCGGGAACGCGAACACCGGGGAGCTGTTTTTT.